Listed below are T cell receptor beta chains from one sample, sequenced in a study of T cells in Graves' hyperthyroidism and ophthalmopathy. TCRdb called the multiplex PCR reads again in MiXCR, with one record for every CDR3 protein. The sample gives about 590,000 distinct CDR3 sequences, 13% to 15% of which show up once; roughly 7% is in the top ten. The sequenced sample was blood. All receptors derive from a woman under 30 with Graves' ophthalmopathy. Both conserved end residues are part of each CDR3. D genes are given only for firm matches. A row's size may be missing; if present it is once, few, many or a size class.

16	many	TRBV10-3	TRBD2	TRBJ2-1	TGTGCCATCAGTGGGGCTGAGCGGGAGGTTCACAATGAGCAGTTCTTC	CAISGAEREVHNEQFF
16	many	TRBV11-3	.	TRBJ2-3	TGTGCCAGCAGCCGCGGGACGGGTTCCACCACAGATACGCAGTATTTT	CASSRGTGSTTDTQYF
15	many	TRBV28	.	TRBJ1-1	TGTGCCAGCAGTGGGGTAGACAGTCTGAACACTGAAGCTTTCTTT	CASSGVDSLNTEAFF
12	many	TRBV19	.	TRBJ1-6	TGTGCCAGTAGTCTCGGGACTTCACCCCTCCACTTT	CASSLGTSPLHF
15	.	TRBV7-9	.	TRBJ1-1	TGTGCCAGCAGCGCCGTGACGGGGATTCACACTGAAGCTTTCTTT	CASSAVTGIHTEAFF
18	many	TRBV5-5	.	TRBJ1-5	TGTGCCAGCAGCTTTGGTAGGGGGATCGGATATAGCAATCAGCCCCAGCATTTT	CASSFGRGIGYSNQPQHF
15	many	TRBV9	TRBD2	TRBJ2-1	TGTGCCAGCAGCACAACTAGCGTACGAGTCAATGAGCAGTTCTTC	CASSTTSVRVNEQFF
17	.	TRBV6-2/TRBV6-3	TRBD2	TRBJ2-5	TGTGCCAGCAGTTACCTAACGGGCGGGGGGTTCCAAGAGACCCAGTACTTC	CASSYLTGGGFQETQYF
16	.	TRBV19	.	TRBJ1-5	TGTGCCAGTAGTATAATCCGAACGGGGATCGATCAGCCCCAGCATTTT	CASSIIRTGIDQPQHF
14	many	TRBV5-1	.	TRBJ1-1	TGCGCCAGCAGCTTGAGGGTGGAGAACACTGAAGCTTTCTTT	CASSLRVENTEAFF
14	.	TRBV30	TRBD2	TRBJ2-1	TGTGCCTGGAGTGTCTTCCCCGGCGGGAGTGAGCAGTTCTTC	CAWSVFPGGSEQFF
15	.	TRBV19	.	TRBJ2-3	TGTGCCAGTAGTGGCCAGTGGGGGCTGGTAGATACGCAGTATTTT	CASSGQWGLVDTQYF
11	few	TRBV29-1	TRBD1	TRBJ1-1	TGCAGCGGACAGGGAGGAACTGAAGCTTTCTTT	CSGQGGTEAFF
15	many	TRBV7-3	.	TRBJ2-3	TGTGCCAGCAGCCTTTCGCGGTGGGGCACAGATACGCAGTATTTT	CASSLSRWGTDTQYF
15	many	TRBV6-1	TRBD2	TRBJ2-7	TGTGCCAGCAGTTACGGGTCGGGAGGGCTCTACGAGCAGTACTTC	CASSYGSGGLYEQYF
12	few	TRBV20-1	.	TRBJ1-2	TGCAGTGCTAGAGTTCCAGGGACCGGCTACACCTTC	CSARVPGTGYTF
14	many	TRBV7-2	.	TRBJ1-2	TGTGCCAGCAGCTTAGGCCGGGGCGCAAGCGGCTACACCTTC	CASSLGRGASGYTF
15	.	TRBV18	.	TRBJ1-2	TGTGCCAGCTCACCAGGTAGAGGGTCTCCCCCTGGCTACACCTTC	CASSPGRGSPPGYTF
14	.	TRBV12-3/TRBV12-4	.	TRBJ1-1	TGTGCCAGCACTACAACAGGGATGAGACCTGAAGCTTTCTTT	CASTTTGMRPEAFF
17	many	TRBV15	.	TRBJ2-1	TGTGCCACCAGCAGAGATCCGACAGCTAGCTCCTACAATGAGCAGTTCTTC	CATSRDPTASSYNEQFF
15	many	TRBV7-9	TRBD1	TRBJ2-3	TGTGCCAGCAGCGGAAGACAGGGGGCAAAAGATACGCAGTATTTT	CASSGRQGAKDTQYF
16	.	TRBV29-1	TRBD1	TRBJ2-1	TGCAGCGTTGTCCCTCCCGGGACAGGCTCCTACAATGAGCAGTTCTTC	CSVVPPGTGSYNEQFF
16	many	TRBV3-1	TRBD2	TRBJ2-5	TGTGCCAGCAGCCAAGGCCCCGGGACTAACCCGGAGACCCAGTACTTC	CASSQGPGTNPETQYF
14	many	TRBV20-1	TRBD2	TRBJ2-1	TGCAGTGCTAGACGGGGGGACTCCTACAATGAGCAGTTCTTC	CSARRGDSYNEQFF
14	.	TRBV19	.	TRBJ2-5	TGTGCCAGTAGTATAGACACGTCCAGAGAGGCCCAGTACTTC	CASSIDTSREAQYF
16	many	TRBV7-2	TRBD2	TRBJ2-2	TGTGCCAGCAGCTTCGGGGCGGGAGGGCCCGCCGGGGAGCTGTTTTTT	CASSFGAGGPAGELFF
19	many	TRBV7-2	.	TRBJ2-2	TGTGCCAGCAACTTAGTGAGGGTTGGCACGAGCCCTCTCACCGGGGAGCTGTTTTTT	CASNLVRVGTSPLTGELFF
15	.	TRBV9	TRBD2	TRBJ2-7	TGTGCCAGCAGCGTGGGGGGGGGACTAGTCTACGAGCAGTACTTC	CASSVGGGLVYEQYF
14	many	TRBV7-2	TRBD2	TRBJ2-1	TGTGCCAGTCAAAGCGGGGGGTCCTACAATGAGCAGTTCTTC	CASQSGGSYNEQFF
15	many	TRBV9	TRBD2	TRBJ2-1	TGTGCCAGCAGCGTGACTAGCGGGGTACACAATGAGCAGTTCTTC	CASSVTSGVHNEQFF
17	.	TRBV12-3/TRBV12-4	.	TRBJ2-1	TGTGCCAGCAGTCCGGGTGAGGGGTTGGGTTCCTACAATGAGCAGTTCTTC	CASSPGEGLGSYNEQFF
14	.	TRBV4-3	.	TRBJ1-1	TGCGCCAGCAGCCAAGATTCGGCCAGCACTGAAGCTTTCTTT	CASSQDSASTEAFF
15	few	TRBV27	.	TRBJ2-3	TGTGCCAGCAGTTATCGGAGGGGCGGCACAGATACGCAGTATTTT	CASSYRRGGTDTQYF
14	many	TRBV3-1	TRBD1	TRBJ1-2	TGTGCCAGCAGCCACACAGGGGGTGCGGGTGGCTACACCTTC	CASSHTGGAGGYTF
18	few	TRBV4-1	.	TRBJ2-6	TGCGCCAGCAGCCAAAACGGCCCACACTACTCTGGGGCCAACGTCCTGACTTTC	CASSQNGPHYSGANVLTF
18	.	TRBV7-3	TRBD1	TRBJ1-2	TGTGCCAGCAGCCGGGAGGGGGGGACAGGTCTCTTGTGGGGGAGCTACACCTTC	CASSREGGTGLLWGSYTF
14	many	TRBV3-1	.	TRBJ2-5	TGTGCCAGCAGCCAAGAATTAAATCAGGAGACCCAGTACTTC	CASSQELNQETQYF
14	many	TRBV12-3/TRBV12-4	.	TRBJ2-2	TGTGCCTCCGTACGGCCCACGAACACCGGGGAGCTGTTTTTT	CASVRPTNTGELFF
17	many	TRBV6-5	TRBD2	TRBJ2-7	TGTGCCAGCAGTTACGGCAGAGGACTAGCGTCCTCCTACGAGCAGTACTTC	CASSYGRGLASSYEQYF
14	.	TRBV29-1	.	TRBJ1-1	TGCAGCGTTGGTTTACAGGTATGGTATACTGAAGCTTTCTTT	CSVGLQVWYTEAFF
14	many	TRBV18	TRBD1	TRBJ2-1	TGTGCCAGCTCACCCTCCGGGACAGGGCATGAGCAGTTCTTC	CASSPSGTGHEQFF
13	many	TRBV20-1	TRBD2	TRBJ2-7	TGCAGTGCTAAAGGCAGCGGGGGCTACGAGCAGTACTTC	CSAKGSGGYEQYF